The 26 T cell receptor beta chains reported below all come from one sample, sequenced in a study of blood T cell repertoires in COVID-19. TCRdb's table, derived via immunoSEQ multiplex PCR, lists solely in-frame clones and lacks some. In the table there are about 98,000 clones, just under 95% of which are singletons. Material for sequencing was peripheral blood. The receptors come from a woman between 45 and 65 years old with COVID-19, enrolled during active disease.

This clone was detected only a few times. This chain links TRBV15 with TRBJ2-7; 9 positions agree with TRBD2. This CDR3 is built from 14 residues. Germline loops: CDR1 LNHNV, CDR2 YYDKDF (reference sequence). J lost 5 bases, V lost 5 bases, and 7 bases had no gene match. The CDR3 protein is CATSRGGDGDEQYV. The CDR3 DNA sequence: TGTGCCACCAGCCGCGGGGGGGACGGGGACGAGCAGTACGTC.

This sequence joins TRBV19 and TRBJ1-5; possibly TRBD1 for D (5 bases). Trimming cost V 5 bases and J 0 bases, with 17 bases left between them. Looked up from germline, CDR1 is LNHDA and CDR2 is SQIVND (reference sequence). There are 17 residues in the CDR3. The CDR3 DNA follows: TGTGCCAGTAGTGGATCGCAGGGTACCCTTAGCAATCAGCCCCAGCATTTT. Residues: CASSGSQGTLSNQPQHF.

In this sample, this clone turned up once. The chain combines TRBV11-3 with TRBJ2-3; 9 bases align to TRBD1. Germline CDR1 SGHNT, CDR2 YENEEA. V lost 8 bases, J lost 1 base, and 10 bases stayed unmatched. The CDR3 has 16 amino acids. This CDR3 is CASGQVRDRGTDTQYF. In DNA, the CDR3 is TGTGCCAGCGGCCAGGTCCGGGACAGGGGCACAGATACGCAGTATTTT.

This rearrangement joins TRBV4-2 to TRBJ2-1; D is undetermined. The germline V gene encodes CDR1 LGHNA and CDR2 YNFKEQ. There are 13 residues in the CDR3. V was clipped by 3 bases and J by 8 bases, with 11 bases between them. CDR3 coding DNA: TGTGCCAGCAGCCAGGCCGTACGGGATGAGCAGTTCTTC. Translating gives CASSQAVRDEQFF.

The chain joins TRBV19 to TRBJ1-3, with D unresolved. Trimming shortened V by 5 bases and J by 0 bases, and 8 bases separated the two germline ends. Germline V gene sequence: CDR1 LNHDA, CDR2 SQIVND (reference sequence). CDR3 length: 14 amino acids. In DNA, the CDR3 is TGTGCCAGTAGTGTGGCAGACTCTGGAAACACCATATATTTT. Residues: CASSVADSGNTIYF. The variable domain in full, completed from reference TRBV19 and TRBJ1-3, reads DGGITQSPKYLFRKEGQNVTLSCEQNLNHDAMYWYRQDPGQGLRLIYYSQIVNDFQKGDIAEGYSVSREKKESFPLTVTSAQKNPTAFYLCASSVADSGNTIYFGEGSWLTVV.

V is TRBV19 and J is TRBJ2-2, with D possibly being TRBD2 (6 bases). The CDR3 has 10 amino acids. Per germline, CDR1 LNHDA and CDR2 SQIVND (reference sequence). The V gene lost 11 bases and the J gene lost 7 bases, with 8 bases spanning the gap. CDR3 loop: CASGGGELFF. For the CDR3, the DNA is TGTGCCTCCGGGGGCGGGGAGCTGTTTTTT.

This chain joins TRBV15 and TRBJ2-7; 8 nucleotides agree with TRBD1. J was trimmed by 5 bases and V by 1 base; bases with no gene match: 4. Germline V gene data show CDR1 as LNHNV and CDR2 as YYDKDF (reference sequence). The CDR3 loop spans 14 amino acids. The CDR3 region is CATSRGVDRDEQYF. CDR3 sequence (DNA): TGTGCCACCAGCAGAGGCGTGGACAGGGACGAGCAGTACTTC.

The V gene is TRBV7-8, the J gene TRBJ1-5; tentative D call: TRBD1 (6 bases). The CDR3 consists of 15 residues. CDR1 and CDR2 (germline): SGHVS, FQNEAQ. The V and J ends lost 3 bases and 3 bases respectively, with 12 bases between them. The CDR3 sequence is CASSLVGGINQPQHF. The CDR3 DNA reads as TGTGCCAGCAGCTTGGTAGGGGGAATCAATCAGCCCCAGCATTTT.

The DNA for the CDR3 is TGTGCCAGCAGTTACGGGACAGGGGGCACTAATGAAAAACTGTTTTTT. It is translated as CASSYGTGGTNEKLFF. This chain links TRBV6-6 with TRBJ1-4, with TRBD1 matching 12 bases. Trimming removed 2 bases from V and 2 bases from J; junction bases left unmatched: 0. The CDR3 length is 16 residues. Germline V gene lookup returns CDR1 MNHNY and CDR2 SVGAGI (reference sequence).

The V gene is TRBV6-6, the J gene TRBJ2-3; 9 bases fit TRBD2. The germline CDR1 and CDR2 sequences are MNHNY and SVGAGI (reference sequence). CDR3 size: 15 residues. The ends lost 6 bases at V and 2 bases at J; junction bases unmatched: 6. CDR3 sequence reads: CASSRVAGATDTQYF. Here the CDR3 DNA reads TGTGCCAGCAGCCGTGTAGCGGGGGCCACAGATACGCAGTATTTT.

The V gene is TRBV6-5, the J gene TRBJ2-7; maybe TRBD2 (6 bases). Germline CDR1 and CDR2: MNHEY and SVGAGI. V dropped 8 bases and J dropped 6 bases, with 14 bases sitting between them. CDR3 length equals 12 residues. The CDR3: CASQTSPLEQYV. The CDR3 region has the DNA TGTGCCAGCCAGACTAGTCCTCTCGAGCAGTACGTC.

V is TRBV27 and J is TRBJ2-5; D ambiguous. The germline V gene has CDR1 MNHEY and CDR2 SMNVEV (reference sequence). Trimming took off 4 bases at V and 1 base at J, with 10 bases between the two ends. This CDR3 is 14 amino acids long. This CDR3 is CASSSLRFQETQYF. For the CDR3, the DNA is TGTGCCAGCAGTTCGTTGCGATTCCAAGAGACCCAGTACTTC.

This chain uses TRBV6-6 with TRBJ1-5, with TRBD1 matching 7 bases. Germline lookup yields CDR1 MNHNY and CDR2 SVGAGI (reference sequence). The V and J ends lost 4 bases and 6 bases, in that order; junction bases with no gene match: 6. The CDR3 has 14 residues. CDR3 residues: CASSLNTGAQPQHF. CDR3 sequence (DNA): TGTGCCAGCAGTTTAAATACAGGGGCTCAGCCCCAGCATTTT.

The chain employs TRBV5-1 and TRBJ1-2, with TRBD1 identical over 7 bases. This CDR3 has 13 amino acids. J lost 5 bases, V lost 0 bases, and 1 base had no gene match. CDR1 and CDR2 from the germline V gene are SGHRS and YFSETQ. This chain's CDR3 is CASSLAQGYGYTF. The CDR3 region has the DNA TGCGCCAGCAGCTTGGCACAGGGGTATGGCTACACCTTC.

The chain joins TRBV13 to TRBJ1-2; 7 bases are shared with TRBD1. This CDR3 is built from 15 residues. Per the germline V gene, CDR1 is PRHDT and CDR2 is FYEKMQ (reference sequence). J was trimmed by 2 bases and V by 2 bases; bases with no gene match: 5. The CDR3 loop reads CASSLRGQSNYGYTF. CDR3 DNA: TGTGCCAGCAGCTTAAGGGGACAGTCAAACTATGGCTACACCTTC.

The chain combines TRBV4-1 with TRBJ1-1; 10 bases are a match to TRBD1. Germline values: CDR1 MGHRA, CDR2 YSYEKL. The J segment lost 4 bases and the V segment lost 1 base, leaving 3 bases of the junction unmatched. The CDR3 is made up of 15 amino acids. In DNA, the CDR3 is TGCGCCAGCAGCCAAGGGGGACAGGGGTTCACTGAAGCTTTCTTT. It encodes CASSQGGQGFTEAFF.

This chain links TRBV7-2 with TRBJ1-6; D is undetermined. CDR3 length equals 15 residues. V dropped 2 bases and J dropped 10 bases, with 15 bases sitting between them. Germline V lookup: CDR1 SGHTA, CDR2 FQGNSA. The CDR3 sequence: CASSLFFESGSPLHF. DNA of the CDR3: TGTGCCAGCAGCTTATTTTTCGAGTCAGGATCACCCCTCCACTTT.

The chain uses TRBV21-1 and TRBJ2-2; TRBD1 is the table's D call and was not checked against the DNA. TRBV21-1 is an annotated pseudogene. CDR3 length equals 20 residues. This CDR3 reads CASSKTGGYDGVSVTGELFF. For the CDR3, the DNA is TGTGCCAGCAGCAAAACAGGGGGCTACGATGGGGTTAGCGTCACCGGGGAGCTGTTTTTT.

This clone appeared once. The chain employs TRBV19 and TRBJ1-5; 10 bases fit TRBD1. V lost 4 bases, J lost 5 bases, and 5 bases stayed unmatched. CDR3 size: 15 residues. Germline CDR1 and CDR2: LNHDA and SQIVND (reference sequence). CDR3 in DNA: TGTGCCAGTAGTACCCGGGACAGGGGTTATCAGCCCCAGCATTTT. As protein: CASSTRDRGYQPQHF. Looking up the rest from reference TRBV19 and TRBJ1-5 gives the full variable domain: DGGITQSPKYLFRKEGQNVTLSCEQNLNHDAMYWYRQDPGQGLRLIYYSQIVNDFQKGDIAEGYSVSREKKESFPLTVTSAQKNPTAFYLCASSTRDRGYQPQHFGDGTRLSIL.

DNA for the CDR3: TGTGCCAGCAGCCTCTTTCGCGGGGGGGCCGGGGAGCTGTTTTTT. Protein product: CASSLFRGGAGELFF. The chain employs TRBV3-1 (or the pseudogene TRBV3-2) and TRBJ2-2; 9 nucleotides align to TRBD2. Germline-derived CDR1 and CDR2 are LGHDT and YNNKEL (reference sequence). This CDR3 has 15 residues. Trimming took 4 bases from V and 6 from J; bases not matched to a gene: 6.

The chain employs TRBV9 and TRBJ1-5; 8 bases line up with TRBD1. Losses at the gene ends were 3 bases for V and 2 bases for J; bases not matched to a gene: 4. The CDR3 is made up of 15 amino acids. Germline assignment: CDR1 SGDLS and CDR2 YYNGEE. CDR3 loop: CASSGGQGGNQPQHF. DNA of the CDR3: TGTGCCAGCAGCGGAGGACAGGGCGGCAATCAGCCCCAGCATTTT. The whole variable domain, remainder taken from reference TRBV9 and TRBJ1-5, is DSGVTQTPKHLITATGQRVTLRCSPRSGDLSVYWYQQSLDQGLQFLIQYYNGEERAKGNILERFSAQQFPDLHSELNLSSLELGDSALYFCASSGGQGGNQPQHFGDGTRLSIL.

The DNA for the CDR3 is TGTGCCAGCAGTTTGGGAGGGGACTATGGCTACACCTTC. It is translated as CASSLGGDYGYTF. The chain employs TRBV27 and TRBJ1-2; tentatively, D is TRBD1 (5 bases). Per the germline V gene, CDR1 is MNHEY and CDR2 is SMNVEV (reference sequence). This CDR3 is 13 amino acids long. V shed 3 bases and J shed 3 bases, with 8 bases lying between them.

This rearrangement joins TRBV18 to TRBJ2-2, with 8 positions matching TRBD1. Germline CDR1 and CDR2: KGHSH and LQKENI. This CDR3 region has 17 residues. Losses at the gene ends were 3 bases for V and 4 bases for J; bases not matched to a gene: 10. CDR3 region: CASSPKNRQGFTGELFF. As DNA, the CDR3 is TGTGCCAGCTCACCGAAAAACAGACAGGGGTTCACCGGGGAGCTGTTTTTT.

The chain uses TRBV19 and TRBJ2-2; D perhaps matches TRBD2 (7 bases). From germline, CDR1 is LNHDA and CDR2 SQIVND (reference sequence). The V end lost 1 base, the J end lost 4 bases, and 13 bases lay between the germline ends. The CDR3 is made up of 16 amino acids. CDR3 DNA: TGTGCCAGTAGTATAGTCGCGGGGGCCACCACCGGGGAGCTGTTTTTT. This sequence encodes CASSIVAGATTGELFF.

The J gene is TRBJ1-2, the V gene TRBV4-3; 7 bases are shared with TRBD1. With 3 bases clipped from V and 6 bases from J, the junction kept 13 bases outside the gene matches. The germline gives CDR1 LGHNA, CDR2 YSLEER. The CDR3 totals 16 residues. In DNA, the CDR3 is TGCGCCAGCAGCCAGGGTGACAGGGTCGAGCGAGATGGCTACACCTTC. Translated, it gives CASSQGDRVERDGYTF.

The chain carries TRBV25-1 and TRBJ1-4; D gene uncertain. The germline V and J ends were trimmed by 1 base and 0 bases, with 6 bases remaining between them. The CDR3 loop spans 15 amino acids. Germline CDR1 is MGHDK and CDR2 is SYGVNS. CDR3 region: CASSESGSTNEKLFF. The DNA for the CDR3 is TGTGCCAGCAGTGAATCCGGGTCAACTAATGAAAAACTGTTTTTT. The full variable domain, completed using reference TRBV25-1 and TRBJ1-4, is EADIYQTPRYLVIGTGKKITLECSQTMGHDKMYWYQQDPGMELHLIHYSYGVNSTEKGDLSSESTVSRIRTEHFPLTLESARPSHTSQYLCASSESGSTNEKLFFGSGTQLSVL.